Following are 2 T cell receptor beta chains from one sample sequenced in a study of blood T cell repertoires in COVID-19. Sequencing was performed with immunoSEQ multiplex PCR; in TCRdb, only in-frame clones are kept and a portion is missing. The table shows more than 150,000 clones, with about 90% occurring only once. The sequenced sample was PBMCs or T cells enriched from blood (not recorded which). All receptors come from a woman aged 25 to 39 who had recovered from COVID-19.

The chain recombines TRBV19 with TRBJ2-1; D gene unclear. The CDR3 is made up of 13 amino acids. Per germline, CDR1 LNHDA and CDR2 SQIVND (reference sequence). V was shortened by 6 bases and J by 5 bases, with 11 bases between the two germline ends. The CDR3 nucleotides are TGTGCCAGTAGACGTAACGGTGACAATGAGCAGTTCTTC. It yields the protein CASRRNGDNEQFF.

The V and J genes are TRBV6-4 and TRBJ2-1; D is undetermined. The CDR3 loop spans 15 amino acids. The V gene lost 2 bases and the J gene lost 1 base, with 9 bases spanning the gap. Germline CDR1 and CDR2: MRHNA and SNTAGT. CDR3 residues: CASSDGPVSYNEQFF. The CDR3 DNA sequence: TGTGCCAGCAGTGACGGGCCAGTTTCCTACAATGAGCAGTTCTTC.